This TCR beta chain was obtained from a study of blood T cells in healthy people across ages. The V gene end was trimmed by 5 bases and the J gene end by 5 bases; junction bases not matched to a gene: 12. The V gene's germline CDR1 is MGHDK and CDR2 SYGVNS. The CDR3 extends over 17 amino acids. Total RNA amounts of at least 6 micrograms were extracted per sample. Points on this clonotype: The target antigen is unknown.

Through a sample-barcoded 5' primer and a J-beta primer mix, a second PCR was run for about 7 to 12 cycles. TCRdb redid the calling of the 5' RACE reads with MiXCR, one entry per CDR3 protein. The data show about 1 million distinct CDR3 sequences, 35% to 55% seen once. Broader study findings: The diversity estimates, figures obtained from one million T cells, were considered underestimates.

This sequence joins TRBV25-1 and TRBJ2-1; 10 bases align to TRBD2. The specimen sequenced was blood. The origin of this receptor is a woman aged 55-75 years in good health. The CDR3 sequence is CASSRTSGTIRNNEQFF. The CDR3 DNA follows: TGTGCCAGCAGTCGGACTAGCGGAACCATTAGGAACAATGAGCAGTTCTTC.